This is a list of T cell receptor beta chains from one sample in a study of blood T cell repertoires in COVID-19. Sequencing used immunoSEQ multiplex PCR; TCRdb keeps in-frame clones, though not all of them. The sample holds fewer than 500,000 clones; about nine tenths are singletons and the top ten take more than 1.4%. Sequences were obtained from peripheral blood. The source of these receptors is a woman in her twenties or thirties with active or convalescent COVID-19. Each CDR3 is given with its conserved first and last residue. D genes are given only for firm matches. Some rows have no size entry. The others give once, few or many, or a class for an expanded clone.

D: .
size: .
V: TRBV9
J: TRBJ2-7
CDR3: CASSPRTTGGYEQYF
DNA: TGTGCCAGCAGCCCGAGGACTACCGGGGGCTACGAGCAGTACTTC

D: .
size: .
V: TRBV7-7
J: TRBJ2-7
CDR3: CASSSQLGVDYEQYF
DNA: TGTGCCAGCAGCTCACAATTAGGGGTAGACTACGAGCAGTACTTC

D: TRBD1
size: .
V: TRBV4-1
J: TRBJ1-2
CDR3: CASSQVGTDINYGYTF
DNA: TGCGCCAGCAGCCAAGTGGGGACAGATATTAACTATGGCTACACCTTC

D: .
size: .
V: TRBV7-6
J: TRBJ1-1
CDR3: CASSVTGGNTEAFF
DNA: TGTGCCAGCAGCGTTACGGGTGGGAACACTGAAGCTTTCTTT

D: .
size: .
V: TRBV5-1
J: TRBJ2-3
CDR3: CASELGTTRTTDTQYF
DNA: TGCGCCAGCGAATTGGGGACAACGCGTACCACAGATACGCAGTATTTT

D: .
size: .
V: TRBV29-1
J: TRBJ2-1
CDR3: CSVEAGTLYNEQFF
DNA: TGCAGCGTTGAAGCGGGAACTCTTTACAATGAGCAGTTCTTC

D: TRBD2
size: .
V: TRBV30
J: TRBJ2-1
CDR3: CAWTRSGSQNEQFF
DNA: TGTGCCTGGACTCGGAGCGGGAGTCAAAATGAGCAGTTCTTC

D: TRBD1
size: .
V: TRBV11-2
J: TRBJ1-3
CDR3: CASSFAQGARGNTIYF
DNA: TGTGCCAGCAGCTTTGCCCAGGGGGCGCGGGGAAACACCATATATTTT

D: TRBD2
size: .
V: TRBV3-1/TRBV3-2
J: TRBJ2-4
CDR3: CASSQDGGSLAKNIQYF
DNA: TGTGCCAGCAGCCAAGATGGCGGGAGCCTAGCCAAAAACATTCAGTACTTC

D: TRBD1
size: .
V: TRBV9
J: TRBJ1-2
CDR3: CASSRQGAYGYTF
DNA: TGTGCCAGCAGCCGACAGGGGGCCTATGGCTACACCTTC

D: .
size: .
V: TRBV9
J: TRBJ1-1
CDR3: CASSVVIAGEAFF
DNA: TGTGCCAGCAGCGTAGTTATAGCGGGAGAAGCTTTCTTT

D: .
size: .
V: TRBV12-3/TRBV12-4
J: TRBJ1-3
CDR3: CASSLGRGNTIYF
DNA: TGTGCCAGCAGTTTAGGAAGGGGGAACACCATATATTTT

D: .
size: .
V: TRBV5-1
J: TRBJ1-1
CDR3: CASSLARGDTEAFF
DNA: TGCGCCAGCAGCTTGGCTCGCGGGGACACTGAAGCTTTCTTT

D: .
size: .
V: TRBV13
J: TRBJ1-2
CDR3: CASSLQGGDNGYTF
DNA: TGTGCCAGCAGCTTACAGGGAGGGGACAATGGCTACACCTTC

D: .
size: .
V: TRBV5-8
J: TRBJ1-5
CDR3: CASSPWEGGQPQHF
DNA: TGTGCCAGCAGCCCCTGGGAGGGGGGGCAGCCCCAGCATTTT

D: TRBD2
size: .
V: TRBV7-2
J: TRBJ2-1
CDR3: CASSLGGTSGQGLGFF
DNA: TGTGCCAGCAGCCTAGGTGGGACTAGCGGACAGGGCCTAGGGTTCTTC

D: TRBD1
size: .
V: TRBV2
J: TRBJ1-1
CDR3: CASQGGPVNEAFF
DNA: TGTGCCAGCCAGGGGGGTCCGGTTAATGAAGCTTTCTTT

D: TRBD1
size: few
V: TRBV30
J: TRBJ1-3
CDR3: CAWRLTGNTGNTIYF
DNA: TGTGCCTGGAGGTTGACAGGGAATACTGGAAACACCATATATTTT

D: .
size: few
V: TRBV6-5
J: TRBJ1-6
CDR3: CASSYSEGNNSPLHF
DNA: TGTGCCAGCAGTTACTCGGAGGGGAACAATTCACCCCTCCACTTT

D: TRBD1
size: .
V: TRBV4-1
J: TRBJ2-3
CDR3: CASSQGGQSADTQYF
DNA: TGCGCCAGCAGCCAAGGGGGACAGTCTGCAGATACGCAGTATTTT

D: TRBD1
size: .
V: TRBV3-1/TRBV3-2
J: TRBJ2-3
CDR3: CASSPRTGVTDTQYF
DNA: TGTGCCAGCAGCCCTCGGACAGGGGTGACAGATACGCAGTATTTT

D: .
size: .
V: TRBV4-1
J: TRBJ2-1
CDR3: CASSQGGNSYNEQFF
DNA: TGCGCCAGCAGCCAAGGAGGGAACTCCTACAATGAGCAGTTCTTC

D: .
size: .
V: TRBV9
J: TRBJ2-1
CDR3: CASSATGFVEQFF
DNA: TGTGCCAGCAGCGCCACAGGGTTTGTTGAGCAGTTCTTC

D: TRBD1
size: .
V: TRBV6-5
J: TRBJ2-7
CDR3: CASIRGPLGYEQYF
DNA: TGTGCCAGCATAAGGGGGCCCCTCGGCTACGAGCAGTACTTC

D: TRBD1
size: .
V: TRBV7-9
J: TRBJ1-5
CDR3: CASSLGDRGHSQPQHF
DNA: TGTGCCAGCAGCTTGGGGGACAGGGGGCATAGTCAGCCCCAGCATTTT

D: TRBD1
size: .
V: TRBV27
J: TRBJ2-7
CDR3: CASSLGPDRDYEQYF
DNA: TGTGCCAGCAGTTTAGGGCCAGACAGGGACTACGAGCAGTACTTC

D: TRBD1
size: .
V: TRBV5-1
J: TRBJ1-1
CDR3: CASSIQGVGNTEAFF
DNA: TGCGCCAGCAGCATACAGGGGGTGGGAAACACTGAAGCTTTCTTT

D: .
size: .
V: TRBV7-2
J: TRBJ1-1
CDR3: CASSATGSNTEAFF
DNA: TGTGCCAGCAGCGCGACGGGGAGTAACACTGAAGCTTTCTTT

D: .
size: medium-sized
V: TRBV21-1
J: TRBJ2-5
CDR3: CASSKVKSANRAMKTQETQYF
DNA: TGTGCCAGCAGCAAAGTGAAGTCGGCGAACAGGGCCATGAAAACACAAGAGACCCAGTACTTC

D: .
size: .
V: TRBV19
J: TRBJ1-1
CDR3: CASSTPGNTEAFF
DNA: TGTGCCAGTAGTACTCCCGGGAACACTGAAGCTTTCTTT

D: TRBD2
size: .
V: TRBV10-1
J: TRBJ2-1
CDR3: CASSVAGGSNEQFF
DNA: TGCGCCAGCAGTGTAGCGGGAGGTAGCAATGAGCAGTTCTTC

D: TRBD2
size: once
V: TRBV4-1
J: TRBJ2-3
CDR3: CASSPFGLAGTATDTQYF
DNA: TGCGCCAGCAGCCCTTTTGGACTAGCGGGTACCGCCACAGATACGCAGTATTTT

D: .
size: .
V: TRBV5-1
J: TRBJ1-1
CDR3: CASSLNAVNTEAFF
DNA: TGCGCCAGCAGCTTGAACGCGGTGAACACTGAAGCTTTCTTT

D: .
size: .
V: TRBV19
J: TRBJ1-1
CDR3: CASSTSWETEAFF
DNA: TGTGCCAGTAGTACCTCGTGGGAGACTGAGGCTTTCTTT

D: .
size: .
V: TRBV6-5
J: TRBJ1-4
CDR3: CASSYTLTSGSEKLFF
DNA: TGTGCCAGCAGTTACACCCTGACTAGTGGGTCTGAAAAACTGTTTTTT

D: TRBD1
size: once
V: TRBV11-3
J: TRBJ1-1
CDR3: CASSYGTGENTEAFF
DNA: TGTGCCAGCAGCTACGGGACAGGGGAGAACACTGAAGCTTTCTTT

D: .
size: .
V: TRBV9
J: TRBJ1-3
CDR3: CASSVVGGEFSGNTIYF
DNA: TGTGCCAGCAGCGTAGTAGGAGGGGAGTTCTCTGGAAACACCATATATTTT

D: .
size: .
V: TRBV3-1/TRBV3-2
J: TRBJ2-7
CDR3: CASSQDAAGPYYEQYF
DNA: TGTGCCAGCAGCCAAGATGCGGCGGGACCCTACTACGAGCAGTACTTC

D: TRBD2
size: few
V: TRBV15
J: TRBJ2-1
CDR3: CATSASGGTQQFF
DNA: TGTGCCACCAGCGCCAGCGGGGGGACCCAGCAGTTCTTC

D: TRBD1
size: .
V: TRBV9
J: TRBJ2-5
CDR3: CASSASGTAGETQYF
DNA: TGTGCCAGCAGCGCGTCCGGGACAGCAGGGGAGACCCAGTACTTC

D: TRBD2
size: .
V: TRBV5-4
J: TRBJ2-3
CDR3: CASKTSGGAPDTQYF
DNA: TGTGCCAGTAAAACTAGCGGGGGGGCCCCAGATACGCAGTATTTT

D: TRBD1
size: .
V: TRBV19
J: TRBJ1-2
CDR3: CASSIGDREYGYTF
DNA: TGTGCCAGTAGTATTGGGGACAGGGAATATGGCTACACCTTC

D: .
size: few
V: TRBV5-6
J: TRBJ1-5
CDR3: CASSLIGASNQPQHF
DNA: TGTGCCAGCAGCTTGATAGGGGCCAGCAATCAGCCCCAGCATTTT

D: .
size: .
V: TRBV30
J: TRBJ2-7
CDR3: CAWSVGTSPSYEQYF
DNA: TGTGCCTGGAGTGTCGGCACTAGCCCATCCTACGAGCAGTACTTC

D: .
size: .
V: TRBV20-1
J: TRBJ1-2
CDR3: CSASSPGQGLVTGYGYTF
DNA: TGCAGTGCTAGTTCGCCGGGACAAGGGTTGGTAACGGGCTATGGCTACACCTTC

D: TRBD1
size: .
V: TRBV19
J: TRBJ1-4
CDR3: CASRPDRVEEKLFF
DNA: TGTGCCAGTAGGCCCGACAGGGTTGAGGAAAAACTGTTTTTT

D: .
size: .
V: TRBV6-1
J: TRBJ1-2
CDR3: CASSERRIGGTFPYGYTF
DNA: TGTGCCAGCAGTGAAAGGAGGATTGGGGGGACCTTTCCTTATGGCTACACCTTC

D: .
size: .
V: TRBV7-8
J: TRBJ1-1
CDR3: CASSYYMGPTGTEAFF
DNA: TGTGCCAGCAGCTACTACATGGGGCCCACTGGGACTGAAGCTTTCTTT

D: TRBD1
size: .
V: TRBV23-1
J: TRBJ2-2
CDR3: CASRHWDRGLNGELFF
DNA: TGCGCCAGCAGACACTGGGACAGGGGGCTGAACGGGGAGCTGTTTTTT

D: .
size: few
V: TRBV19
J: TRBJ1-2
CDR3: CASRPGRFVLVAYGYTF
DNA: TGTGCCAGTCGGCCAGGAAGGTTCGTTTTGGTCGCCTATGGCTACACCTTC

D: .
size: once
V: TRBV6-5
J: TRBJ2-3
CDR3: CASRRTASTDTQYF
DNA: TGTGCCAGCAGGCGGACAGCCAGCACAGATACGCAGTATTTT

D: .
size: .
V: TRBV21-1
J: TRBJ1-1
CDR3: CASSKAQGTNTEAFF
DNA: TGTGCCAGCAGCAAAGCACAGGGTACGAACACTGAAGCTTTCTTT

D: TRBD2
size: .
V: TRBV5-4
J: TRBJ2-3
CDR3: CASSLDGAGGPDTQYF
DNA: TGTGCCAGCAGCTTGGATGGGGCGGGAGGGCCGGATACGCAGTATTTT

D: .
size: .
V: TRBV4-2
J: TRBJ1-4
CDR3: CASSQDPGGGENEKLFF
DNA: TGTGCCAGCAGCCAAGATCCGGGAGGTGGGGAAAATGAAAAACTGTTTTTT

D: .
size: .
V: TRBV6-6
J: TRBJ1-2
CDR3: CASNQLQGSGYTF
DNA: TGTGCCAGCAACCAATTACAGGGAAGTGGCTACACCTTC

D: TRBD1
size: few
V: TRBV7-2
J: TRBJ2-2
CDR3: CASSLDQDRPRVGELFF
DNA: TGTGCCAGCAGCTTAGACCAGGACAGGCCCCGAGTCGGGGAGCTGTTTTTT

D: TRBD1
size: once
V: TRBV28
J: TRBJ1-2
CDR3: CASQAPEQFMGQGVGGYTF
DNA: TGTGCCAGCCAAGCCCCCGAACAGTTTATGGGACAGGGAGTGGGGGGCTACACCTTC

D: TRBD2
size: .
V: TRBV20-1
J: TRBJ2-7
CDR3: CSASLSSGGYEQYF
DNA: TGCAGTGCTAGTTTGTCTAGCGGGGGGTACGAGCAGTACTTC

D: .
size: .
V: TRBV24-1
J: TRBJ1-4
CDR3: CATRGSDEKLFF
DNA: TGTGCCACCCGGGGGTCGGATGAAAAACTGTTTTTT

D: .
size: few
V: TRBV5-1
J: TRBJ1-1
CDR3: CASGRQENTEAFF
DNA: TGCGCCAGCGGGAGACAGGAGAACACTGAAGCTTTCTTT